This is a list of T cell receptor beta chains from one sample in a study of T cell responses to AZD1222 COVID-19 vaccine. Data came from immunoSEQ multiplex PCR; TCRdb stores just in-frame clones and leaves some out. The sample lists more than 95,000 clones; more than 85% were seen once. Material: peripheral blood, obtained on day 0 of AZD1222 vaccination. These TCRs come from an adult in good health. The CDR3 runs from the conserved cysteine through the conserved F or W. A D gene is named only where the DNA matches it firmly. The size field is filled for only some rows; it gives once, few, many or a size class.

size	D	V	J	CDR3	DNA
NA	NA	TRBV28	TRBJ2-5	CASSRRETQYF	TGTGCCAGCAGCCGCCGGGAGACCCAGTACTTC
NA	TRBD1	TRBV29-1	TRBJ2-7	CSVKQGTYEQYF	TGCAGCGTTAAACAGGGGACCTACGAGCAGTACTTC
NA	TRBD1	TRBV6-6	TRBJ1-5	CASSPQGRQGSRNQPQHF	TGTGCCAGCAGTCCACAGGGGCGACAGGGTTCCCGCAATCAGCCCCAGCATTTT
NA	TRBD1	TRBV15	TRBJ1-4	CATNGWDSGTTNEKLFF	TGTGCCACCAACGGATGGGACAGCGGAACAACTAATGAAAAACTGTTTTTT
NA	NA	TRBV18	TRBJ1-4	CASSPPIGTSSTNEKLFF	TGTGCCAGCTCACCACCGATTGGGACTTCTTCAACTAATGAAAAACTGTTTTTT
NA	TRBD1	TRBV7-9	TRBJ1-4	CASSGQGEKLFF	TGTGCCAGCAGCGGACAGGGGGAAAAACTGTTTTTT
NA	TRBD2	TRBV28	TRBJ2-7	CASSLWRGGGYEQYF	TGTGCCAGCAGTTTATGGAGGGGCGGGGGCTACGAGCAGTACTTC
NA	NA	TRBV4-2	TRBJ2-3	CASSQDAPDTQYF	TGTGCCAGCAGCCAAGATGCGCCAGATACGCAGTATTTT
once	NA	TRBV19	TRBJ2-5	CASLGRGETQYF	TGTGCCAGTCTGGGGCGGGGAGAGACCCAGTACTTC
NA	NA	TRBV6-5	TRBJ1-5	CASREGTYSNQPQHF	TGTGCCAGCAGGGAGGGAACATATAGCAATCAGCCCCAGCATTTT
NA	NA	TRBV12-3/TRBV12-4	TRBJ1-1	CASSLGWNTEAFF	TGTGCCAGCAGTTTAGGCTGGAACACTGAAGCTTTCTTT
NA	TRBD1	TRBV28	TRBJ1-2	CASSLEQGKDGYTF	TGTGCCAGCAGTTTGGAACAGGGGAAAGATGGCTACACCTTC
NA	NA	TRBV29-1	TRBJ1-5	CSVLQGHSNQPQHF	TGCAGCGTCTTACAGGGCCATAGCAATCAGCCCCAGCATTTT
NA	NA	TRBV6-5	TRBJ2-7	CASSLSGYEQYF	TGTGCCAGCAGTTTGTCCGGGTACGAGCAGTACTTC
few	NA	TRBV5-1	TRBJ2-3	CASSEASLSTDTQYF	TGCGCCAGCAGCGAAGCCAGTCTTAGCACAGATACGCAGTATTTT
NA	NA	TRBV12-3/TRBV12-4	TRBJ1-2	CASSGVGYTF	TGTGCCAGCAGTGGGGTTGGCTACACCTTC
few	NA	TRBV7-3	TRBJ2-7	CASSLSGGRWDEQYF	TGTGCCAGCAGCTTAAGTGGCGGTCGTTGGGACGAGCAGTACTTC
NA	NA	TRBV7-3	TRBJ2-5	CASSLSSGQETQYF	TGTGCCAGCAGCTTAAGCAGCGGCCAAGAGACCCAGTACTTC
once	NA	TRBV12-5	TRBJ2-2	CASGLSRGRGTGELFF	TGTGCTAGTGGTTTGAGCAGGGGTCGTGGCACCGGGGAGCTGTTTTTT
NA	TRBD2	TRBV5-1	TRBJ2-7	CASSIPLAGEDEQYF	TGCGCCAGCAGCATACCCCTAGCGGGAGAAGACGAGCAGTACTTC
NA	NA	TRBV5-6	TRBJ2-6	CASSSSPGQLSGANVLTF	TGTGCCAGCAGCTCCTCACCCGGACAGCTCTCTGGGGCCAACGTCCTGACTTTC
NA	TRBD1	TRBV10-3	TRBJ2-2	CAISESMAGQVPRNTGELFF	TGTGCCATCAGTGAGTCGATGGCCGGACAGGTCCCTAGGAACACCGGGGAGCTGTTTTTT
NA	NA	TRBV7-2	TRBJ1-2	CASSWGEGTGYTF	TGTGCCAGCAGCTGGGGCGAGGGGACTGGCTACACCTTC
NA	NA	TRBV2	TRBJ2-6	CAGKRQDILSGANVLTF	TGTGCCGGAAAACGACAGGACATCCTCTCTGGGGCCAACGTCCTGACTTTC
NA	TRBD1	TRBV28	TRBJ1-2	CASKPTGIEYGYTF	TGTGCCAGCAAACCGACAGGGATTGAATATGGCTACACCTTC
NA	TRBD2	TRBV18	TRBJ2-1	CASSPPGSGGQFF	TGTGCCAGCTCACCACCAGGGAGCGGGGGTCAGTTCTTC
NA	TRBD1	TRBV6-6	TRBJ1-1	CASSVQGGTEAFF	TGTGCCAGCAGTGTACAGGGGGGCACTGAAGCTTTCTTT
NA	NA	TRBV5-6	TRBJ2-5	CASSPRWGLGPKETQYF	TGTGCCAGCAGCCCCCGGTGGGGTCTGGGGCCAAAAGAGACCCAGTACTTC
NA	NA	TRBV18	TRBJ2-7	CASSPEAKHYEQYF	TGTGCCAGCTCACCAGAGGCCAAACACTACGAGCAGTACTTC